What follows are 23 T cell receptor beta chains derived from one specimen sequenced in a study of patients and donors after allogeneic stem cell transplantation. Via MiXCR, TCRdb re-called the RT-PCR reads, giving one row per CDR3 protein. The table includes about 23,000 distinct CDR3 sequences, 25% to 30% detected once. The specimen sequenced was blood, either unsorted or a sorted T cell fraction (not recorded which). The receptors were sampled from a human donor who was either an allogeneic HSCT recipient or a stem cell or donor lymphocyte infusion donor (not recorded which). It is not recorded whose cells these are; they may come from a transplant donor.

This clonotype appeared many times. V usage is TRBV11-1 and J usage is TRBJ1-6; TRBD1 matches 7 bases. Germline assignment: CDR1 SGHAT and CDR2 FQDESV (reference sequence). The V and J ends lost 4 bases and 3 bases, in that order; junction bases with no gene match: 3. The CDR3 contains 15 residues. For the CDR3, the DNA is TGTGCCAGCAGCTCGACAGGGTTCTATAATTCACCCCTCCACTTT. Its protein product is CASSSTGFYNSPLHF.

Notes on this clonotype: A read error is likely, as this CDR3 ends without the conserved phenylalanine or tryptophan. The CDR3 protein is CASSLDRGETQYC. The DNA for the CDR3 is TGTGCTAGCAGCTTAGACAGGGGGGAGACCCAGTACTGC. This sequence joins TRBV7-7 and TRBJ2-5; TRBD1 agrees at 9 bases. This CDR3 comprises 13 residues. Germline V lookup: CDR1 SSHAT, CDR2 FNYEAQ (reference sequence).

The chain employs TRBV12-3 or TRBV12-4 and TRBJ1-5, with D hard to call. The CDR3 contains 15 residues. The germline V and J ends were trimmed by 0 bases and 2 bases, with 8 bases remaining between them. This CDR3 is CASSLAHGGNQPQHF. In DNA, the CDR3 is TGTGCCAGCAGTTTAGCGCATGGGGGCAATCAGCCCCAGCATTTT.

At least ten counts were recorded for this clonotype. V gene TRBV15 combines with J gene TRBJ1-2; tentatively, D is TRBD1 (5 bases). Germline-derived CDR1 and CDR2 are LNHNV and YYDKDF (reference sequence). The CDR3 loop spans 14 amino acids. V gave up 3 bases and J gave up 1 base, with 9 bases separating them. Written as DNA, the CDR3 is TGTGCCACCAGCAGGGGCAGGGATAACTATGGCTACACCTTC. Translation: CATSRGRDNYGYTF.

The chain carries TRBV2 and TRBJ1-1; a possible D gene is TRBD1 (5 bases). CDR1 and CDR2 from the germline V gene are SNHLY and FYNNEI. The CDR3 has 11 residues. Trimming cost V 8 bases and J 3 bases, with 7 bases left between them. The CDR3, as DNA: TGTGCCAGCGGGGGGGACACTGAAGCTTTCTTT. Translation gives CASGGDTEAFF.

This clonotype turned up a few times. The chain joins TRBV6-6 to TRBJ1-2; D is unresolved. Trimming left V 7 bases short and J 4 bases short, with 10 bases between. The germline CDR1 and CDR2 sequences are MNHNY and SVGAGI (reference sequence). This CDR3 region has 12 residues. In nucleotides, the CDR3 is TGTGCCAGCACCCTCGACGGCTATGGCTACACCTTC. It translates to CASTLDGYGYTF.

This clonotype turned up a few times. The chain carries TRBV7-3 and TRBJ1-2; D gene uncertain. Trimming cost V 1 base and J 4 bases, with 10 bases left between them. Germline V gene data show CDR1 as SGHTA and CDR2 as FQGTGA. The CDR3 has 14 amino acids. DNA for the CDR3: TGTGCCAGCAGCTTAATGGCCCGGGGCTATGGCTACACCTTC. It translates to CASSLMARGYGYTF.

The chain combines TRBV13 with TRBJ2-7, with 7 bases fitting TRBD1. V was clipped by 5 bases and J by 9 bases; unmatched bases: 10. The CDR3 runs 13 residues. Germline V CDR1 and CDR2: PRHDT, FYEKMQ (reference sequence). The CDR3 nucleotides are TGTGCCAGCAGCACCCTAAGACAGGGAGTGCAGTACTTC. Translated: CASSTLRQGVQYF. The full variable domain, rest sourced from reference TRBV13 and TRBJ2-7, is AAGVIQSPRHLIKEKRETATLKCYPIPRHDTVYWYQQGPGQDPQFLISFYEKMQSDKGSIPDRFSAQQFSDYHSELNMSSLELGDSALYFCASSTLRQGVQYFGPGTRLTVT.

This clonotype was seen a handful of times. J is TRBJ1-1 and V is TRBV5-1; TRBD1 aligns across 7 bases. V lost 4 bases, J lost 0 bases, and 6 bases stayed unmatched. CDR1 is SGHRS and CDR2 is YFSETQ in the germline V gene. The CDR3 is made up of 15 amino acids. Written as DNA, the CDR3 is TGCGCCAGCAGCGCCAATAGGGGGCTGAACACTGAAGCTTTCTTT. Translated, it gives CASSANRGLNTEAFF.

This rearrangement joins TRBV5-4 to TRBJ2-7; 7 nucleotides line up with TRBD1. The CDR3 has 14 residues. Germline CDR1 is SGHNT and CDR2 is YYREEE (reference sequence). Trimming took 3 bases from V and 6 from J; bases not matched to a gene: 9. The DNA for the CDR3 is TGTGCCAGCAGCTCTGGACAGGCCTTCGCCGAGCAGTACTTC. As protein: CASSSGQAFAEQYF.

This clonotype was seen only a few times. V is TRBV19 and J is TRBJ1-1, with D perhaps TRBD1 (5 bases). V lost 0 bases and J 10 bases, leaving 9 bases between the germline ends. The CDR3 sequence is 12 residues long. Germline V lookup: CDR1 LNHDA, CDR2 SQIVND (reference sequence). The DNA for the CDR3 is TGTGCCAGTAGTATAGATGGAGGGGCAGCTTTCTTT. It codes for CASSIDGGAAFF.

The J gene is TRBJ1-1, the V gene TRBV6-6; D not certain. The CDR3 consists of 14 residues. The ends were cut back, 0 bases at V and 5 bases at J, with 10 bases in the middle. Looked up from germline, CDR1 is MNHNY and CDR2 is SVGAGI (reference sequence). The CDR3 DNA reads as TGTGCCAGCAGTTACTCACACAGAGCTACTGAAGCTTTCTTT. It yields the protein CASSYSHRATEAFF.

The CDR3 nucleotides are TGCAGTGCGGAAATAGCGGGGGGCACAGATACGCAGTATTTT. Its protein is CSAEIAGGTDTQYF. J is TRBJ2-3 and V is TRBV20-1, with 9 bases that match TRBD2. The CDR3 spans 14 residues. Germline lookup yields CDR1 DFQATT and CDR2 SNEGSKA (reference sequence). J gave up 1 base and V 6 bases, and 5 bases lay outside the gene matches.

V is TRBV6-5 and J is TRBJ1-3, with 8 bases aligning to TRBD1. The CDR3 extends over 14 amino acids. Trimming removed 6 bases from V and 4 bases from J; junction bases left unmatched: 5. CDR1 and CDR2 (germline): MNHEY, SVGAGI. The CDR3 here is CASRPRGLGNTIYF. CDR3 coding DNA: TGTGCCAGCAGACCCAGGGGGCTAGGAAACACCATATATTTT.

The chain carries TRBV3-1 and TRBJ1-1; D possibly corresponds to TRBD1 (5 bases). Trimming took 3 bases from V and 11 from J, leaving 16 bases between them. The germline gives CDR1 LGHDT, CDR2 YNNKEL (reference sequence). This CDR3 region has 13 residues. CDR3 in amino acids: CASSQLEGKSAFF. DNA of the CDR3: TGTGCCAGCAGCCAGCTCGAGGGGAAATCGGCTTTCTTT.

The chain couples TRBV10-3 to TRBJ2-5, with 7 bases fitting TRBD1. After removal of 6 bases from V and 2 bases from J, the junction contained 3 bases not matched to a gene. This CDR3 contains 13 residues. Germline values: CDR1 ENHRY, CDR2 SYGVKD. The CDR3 DNA sequence: TGTGCCATCAGGGGGACAGCACAAGAGACCCAGTACTTC. Its translation is CAIRGTAQETQYF.

This clonotype turned up a few times. The chain combines TRBV4-3 with TRBJ2-2; 9 bases fit TRBD2. The J segment lost 4 bases and the V segment lost 4 bases, leaving 4 bases of the junction unmatched. CDR3 length: 15 residues. CDR1 and CDR2 from the germline V gene are LGHNA and YSLEER. The DNA for the CDR3 is TGCGCCAGCAGCCGCGGACTAGCGACCACCGGGGAGCTGTTTTTT. It specifies CASSRGLATTGELFF.

The chain recombines TRBV7-9 with TRBJ1-5; 8 bases fit TRBD1. Per the germline V gene, CDR1 is SEHNR and CDR2 is FQNEAQ (reference sequence). CDR3 length: 15 residues. The V gene end was trimmed by 5 bases and the J gene end by 4 bases; junction bases not matched to a gene: 7. The CDR3 reads CASSPQGATNQPQHF. The CDR3 DNA is TGTGCCAGCAGCCCCCAGGGGGCGACTAATCAGCCCCAGCATTTT.

This clonotype was counted at least ten times. This chain joins TRBV5-1 and TRBJ1-1; D might be TRBD1 (5 bases). The CDR3 consists of 14 residues. The germline V gene has CDR1 SGHRS and CDR2 YFSETQ. Trimming removed 3 bases from V and 4 bases from J, with 13 bases in between. This CDR3 reads CASSWGIMGTEAFF. CDR3 in DNA: TGCGCCAGCAGCTGGGGGATCATGGGCACTGAAGCTTTCTTT.

The chain joins TRBV5-1 to TRBJ2-2; 10 nucleotides line up with TRBD2. The germline V gene has CDR1 SGHRS and CDR2 YFSETQ. Losses at the gene ends were 2 bases for V and 4 bases for J; bases not matched to a gene: 5. This CDR3 has 16 amino acids. The CDR3 reads CASSFLAGDSTGELFF. The CDR3 coding sequence is TGCGCCAGCAGCTTCCTAGCGGGGGATTCCACCGGGGAGCTGTTTTTT.

The chain links TRBV28 to TRBJ2-3, with D possibly TRBD2 on 5 matching bases. The CDR3 is 15 residues long. Germline-derived CDR1 and CDR2 are MDHEN and SYDVKM. V lost 5 bases and J 0 bases, leaving 12 bases between the germline ends. The CDR3 nucleotides are TGTGCCAGCAGTCTTCCGAGGGAAAGCACAGATACGCAGTATTTT. It specifies CASSLPRESTDTQYF.

The chain is built from TRBV11-2 and TRBJ1-4; no clear D. The V end lost 4 bases, the J end lost 7 bases, and 16 bases lay between the germline ends. The CDR3 totals 15 residues. Germline CDR1 and CDR2: SGHAT and FQNNGV. The DNA of the CDR3 is TGTGCCAGCAGCTACGGATACATAGAGAGTGAAAAACTGTTTTTT. It is translated as CASSYGYIESEKLFF.

V is TRBV12-3 or TRBV12-4 and J is TRBJ1-5; D gene ambiguous. With 6 bases removed from V and 6 bases from J, the gap between germline ends came to 9 bases. CDR3 size: 12 residues. The CDR3 nucleotides are TGTGCCAGCAGCCCTTACGCTCAGCCCCAGCATTTT. Amino acids: CASSPYAQPQHF.